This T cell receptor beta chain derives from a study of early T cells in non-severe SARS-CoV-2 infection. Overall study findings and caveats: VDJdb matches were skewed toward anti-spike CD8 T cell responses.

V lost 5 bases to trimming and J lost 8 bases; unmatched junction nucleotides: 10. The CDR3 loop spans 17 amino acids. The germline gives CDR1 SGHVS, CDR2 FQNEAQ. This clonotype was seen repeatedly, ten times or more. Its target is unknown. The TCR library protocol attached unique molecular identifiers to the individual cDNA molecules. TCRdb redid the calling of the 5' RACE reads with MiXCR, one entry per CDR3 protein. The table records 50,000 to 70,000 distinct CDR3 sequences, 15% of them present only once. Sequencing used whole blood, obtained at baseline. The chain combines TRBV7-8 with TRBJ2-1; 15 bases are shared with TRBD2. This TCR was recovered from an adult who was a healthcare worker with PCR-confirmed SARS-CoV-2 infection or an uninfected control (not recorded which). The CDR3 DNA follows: TGTGCCAGCAGCCGCTCCGGACTAGCGGGAGGGCCGGATGAGCAGTTCTTC. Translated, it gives CASSRSGLAGGPDEQFF.